This paragraph reports one T cell receptor beta chain. The antigen is undetermined. The sample comes from a study of Graves' ophthalmopathy and Graves' hyperthyroidism. Researchers took RNA transcripts and amplified TCR beta CDR3 regions from them. HTBI-primed first-round RT-PCR preceded second-round multiplex PCR. TCRdb used MiXCR to reprocess the multiplex PCR reads, holding one entry per CDR3 protein. This sample carries around 520,000 distinct CDR3 sequences, roughly 39% of them seen once, and the ten largest clones take roughly 4%. Notes on the study in general: Ophthalmopathy could be told apart from stable hyperthyroidism by a 13-signature model (around 85% sensitivity, about 80% specificity).

The germline V gene has CDR1 SGHVS and CDR2 FQNEAQ. Trimming cost V 6 bases and J 2 bases, with 8 bases left between them. The CDR3 covers 13 residues. The chain joins TRBV7-8 to TRBJ1-3, with no clear D. The material sequenced was peripheral blood or thyroid tissue (not recorded which). This clonotype originated in an adult man with Graves' hyperthyroidism. The CDR3 DNA follows: TGTGCCAGCAGGAGGGCGGCTGGAAACACCATATATTTT. It translates to CASRRAAGNTIYF.